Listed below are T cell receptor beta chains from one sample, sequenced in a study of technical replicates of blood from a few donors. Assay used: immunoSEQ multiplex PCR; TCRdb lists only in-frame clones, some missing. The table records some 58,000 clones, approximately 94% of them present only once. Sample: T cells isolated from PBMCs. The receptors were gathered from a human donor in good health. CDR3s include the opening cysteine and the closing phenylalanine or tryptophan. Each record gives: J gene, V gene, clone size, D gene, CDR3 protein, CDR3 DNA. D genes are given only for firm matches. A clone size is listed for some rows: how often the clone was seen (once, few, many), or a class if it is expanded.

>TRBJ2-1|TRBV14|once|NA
CASSPGLPYNEQFF
TGTGCCAGCAGCCCCGGACTACCGTACAATGAGCAGTTCTTC
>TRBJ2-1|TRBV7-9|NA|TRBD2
CASSLGWTSGKNEQFF
TGTGCCAGCAGCTTAGGATGGACTAGCGGGAAGAATGAGCAGTTCTTC
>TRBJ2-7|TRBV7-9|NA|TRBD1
CASSLGRQGYEQYF
TGTGCCAGCAGCTTAGGAAGACAGGGCTACGAGCAGTACTTC
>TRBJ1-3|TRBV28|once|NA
CASSKIDGNTIYF
TGTGCCAGCAGTAAAATAGATGGAAACACCATATATTTT
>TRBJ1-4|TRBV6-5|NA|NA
CASSAEGRFEKLFF
TGTGCCAGCAGTGCCGAGGGCCGTTTTGAAAAACTGTTTTTT
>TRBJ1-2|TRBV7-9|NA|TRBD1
CASSLGRDRATYGYTF
TGTGCCAGCAGCTTAGGGAGGGACAGGGCGACCTATGGCTACACCTTC
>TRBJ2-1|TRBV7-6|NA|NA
CASSLAVNEQFF
TGTGCCAGCAGCTTAGCCGTCAATGAGCAGTTCTTC
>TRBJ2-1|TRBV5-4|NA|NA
CASSARDHYNEQFF
TGTGCCAGCAGCGCGAGGGATCATTACAATGAGCAGTTCTTC
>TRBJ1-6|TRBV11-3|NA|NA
CASSLLSRENSPLHF
TGTGCCAGCAGCTTGCTTTCACGGGAGAATTCACCCCTCCACTTT
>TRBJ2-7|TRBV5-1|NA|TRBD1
CASSHRQGSSYEQYF
TGCGCCAGCAGCCATCGACAGGGTAGCTCCTACGAGCAGTACTTC
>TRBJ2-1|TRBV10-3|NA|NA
CAIGSGDRSYNEQFF
TGTGCCATCGGATCAGGGGACCGCTCCTACAATGAGCAGTTCTTC
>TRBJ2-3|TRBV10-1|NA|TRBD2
CASSESVAGPIHTDTQYF
TGCGCCAGCAGTGAGTCGGTAGCGGGCCCGATCCACACAGATACGCAGTATTTT
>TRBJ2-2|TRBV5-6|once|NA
CASSFQNTGELFF
TGTGCCAGCAGCTTCCAGAACACCGGGGAGCTGTTTTTT
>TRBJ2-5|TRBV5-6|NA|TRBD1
CASSRGQALGREYF
TGTGCCAGCAGCAGGGGACAGGCCCTGGGTCGGGAGTACTTC
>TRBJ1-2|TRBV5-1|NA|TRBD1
CASSEGTGVGYTF
TGCGCCAGCAGCGAGGGGACAGGGGTCGGCTACACCTTC
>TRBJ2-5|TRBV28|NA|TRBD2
CASSLPRLAGAQETQYF
TGTGCCAGCAGTTTACCCCGACTAGCGGGAGCCCAAGAGACCCAGTACTTC
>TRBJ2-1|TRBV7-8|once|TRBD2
CASSPKLGLAGPNEQFF
TGTGCCAGCAGCCCAAAATTGGGACTAGCGGGACCAAATGAGCAGTTCTTC
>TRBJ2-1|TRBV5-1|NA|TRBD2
CASSLSGGPYNEQFF
TGCGCCAGCAGCTTAAGCGGGGGGCCCTACAATGAGCAGTTCTTC
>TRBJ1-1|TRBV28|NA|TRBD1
CASSPPGQGTEAFF
TGTGCCAGCAGTCCCCCAGGACAGGGCACTGAAGCTTTCTTT
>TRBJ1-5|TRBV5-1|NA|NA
CASSFDSENQPQHF
TGCGCCAGCAGCTTCGACAGCGAGAATCAGCCCCAGCATTTT
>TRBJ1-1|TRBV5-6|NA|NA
CASSLQGGGSTEAFF
TGTGCCAGCAGCTTACAGGGCGGGGGTAGCACTGAAGCTTTCTTT
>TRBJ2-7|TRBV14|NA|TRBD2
CASSRSKRGTYEQYF
TGTGCCAGCAGCCGATCCAAGCGGGGGACCTACGAGCAGTACTTC
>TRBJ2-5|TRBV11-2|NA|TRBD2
CASSTRTSQETQYF
TGTGCCAGCAGCACCAGGACTAGTCAAGAGACCCAGTACTTC
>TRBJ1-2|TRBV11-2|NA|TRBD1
CASSLGTGGMSNGYTF
TGTGCCAGCAGCTTAGGTACAGGGGGCATGTCAAATGGCTACACCTTC
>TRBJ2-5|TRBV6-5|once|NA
CASRFRGVVEETQYF
TGTGCCAGCAGGTTCAGGGGAGTGGTGGAAGAGACCCAGTACTTC
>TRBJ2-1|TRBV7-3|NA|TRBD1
CASSRDRSYNEQFF
TGTGCCAGCAGCCGGGACAGAAGCTACAATGAGCAGTTCTTC
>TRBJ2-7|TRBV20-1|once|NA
CSASPSYEQYF
TGCAGTGCTAGCCCTTCCTACGAGCAGTACTTC
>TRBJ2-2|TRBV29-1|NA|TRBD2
CSVELAGGKFTGTGELFF
TGCAGCGTTGAACTAGCGGGAGGGAAGTTCACGGGCACCGGGGAGCTGTTTTTT
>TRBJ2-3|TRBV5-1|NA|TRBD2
CASSPGGREPQYF
TGCGCCAGCAGCCCGGGGGGGAGGGAACCGCAGTATTTT
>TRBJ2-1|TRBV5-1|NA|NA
CASSLGSPYNEQFF
TGCGCCAGCAGCTTGGGTAGTCCCTACAATGAGCAGTTCTTC
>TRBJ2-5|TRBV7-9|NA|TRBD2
CASSLGPGTSGSMKTQYF
TGTGCCAGCAGCTTAGGCCCGGGGACTAGCGGGAGTATGAAGACCCAGTACTTC
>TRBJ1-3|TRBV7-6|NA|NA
CASSSARIGNTIYF
TGTGCCAGCAGCTCTGCGCGGATTGGAAACACCATATATTTT
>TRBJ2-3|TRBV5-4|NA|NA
CASSLPGIATDTQYF
TGTGCCAGCAGCTTGCCAGGAATCGCCACAGATACGCAGTATTTT
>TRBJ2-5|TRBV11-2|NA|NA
CASSLVRGQETQYF
TGTGCCAGCAGCTTAGTCAGGGGCCAAGAGACCCAGTACTTC
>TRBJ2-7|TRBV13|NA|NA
CASSWRGLRSYEQYF
TGTGCCAGCAGCTGGAGGGGCCTTAGATCCTACGAGCAGTACTTC
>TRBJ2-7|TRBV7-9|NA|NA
CASSLRDTDYEQYF
TGTGCCAGCAGCCTCCGGGACACGGACTACGAGCAGTACTTC
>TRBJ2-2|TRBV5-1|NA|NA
CASSLVQGTGELFF
TGCGCCAGCAGCTTGGTGCAGGGCACCGGGGAGCTGTTTTTT
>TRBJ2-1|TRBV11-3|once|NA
CASSLGLSSSYNEQFF
TGTGCCAGCAGCCTCGGACTATCCAGCTCCTACAATGAGCAGTTCTTC
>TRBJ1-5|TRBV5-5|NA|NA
CASSSSQAPNQPQHF
TGTGCCAGCAGTTCAAGCCAGGCTCCCAATCAGCCCCAGCATTTT
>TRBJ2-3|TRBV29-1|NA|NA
CSVEKAGRATDTQYF
TGCAGCGTTGAAAAGGCGGGACGAGCCACAGATACGCAGTATTTT
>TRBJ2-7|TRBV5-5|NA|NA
CASTSSRSYEQYF
TGTGCCAGCACCTCTTCCAGGTCCTACGAGCAGTACTTC
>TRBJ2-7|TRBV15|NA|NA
CATSRGGADYEQYF
TGTGCCACCAGCAGAGGGGGCGCGGACTACGAGCAGTACTTC
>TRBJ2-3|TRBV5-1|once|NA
CASRLHFSTDTQYF
TGCGCCAGCAGGCTCCACTTTAGCACAGATACGCAGTATTTT
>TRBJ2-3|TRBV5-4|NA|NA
CASATVKNTDTQYF
TGTGCCAGCGCGACAGTCAAAAACACAGATACGCAGTATTTT
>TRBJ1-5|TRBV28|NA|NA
CASSWGEARPQHF
TGTGCCAGCAGTTGGGGGGAGGCTAGGCCCCAGCATTTT
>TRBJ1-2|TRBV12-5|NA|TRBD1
CASGLAGTGDGYTF
TGTGCTAGTGGTTTGGCCGGAACAGGGGACGGCTACACCTTC
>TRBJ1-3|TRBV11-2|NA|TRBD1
CASSLAPGQGPSGNTIYF
TGTGCCAGCAGCTTAGCTCCGGGACAGGGACCCTCTGGAAACACCATATATTTT
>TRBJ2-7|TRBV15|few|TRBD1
CATSRDRGREQYF
TGTGCCACCAGCAGGGACAGGGGTCGGGAGCAGTACTTC